This entry lists 26 T cell receptor beta chains sequenced from one sample in a study of CD8 T cells in Susac syndrome. After extraction with the RNeasy kit, roughly 0.5 to 1 ug of the RNA was reverse transcribed using random hexamers. TCRdb fed the immunoSEQ multiplex PCR reads into MiXCR, producing one record per CDR3 protein. Of approximately 110,000 distinct CDR3 sequences in the sample, just under 95% were seen once. Sequenced: CD4+ T cells from PBMCs. These receptor sequences come from a human donor in good health.

The chain is built from TRBV12-3 or TRBV12-4 and TRBJ1-2; D unclear. V gave up 3 bases and J gave up 4 bases, with 12 bases separating them. CDR3 length: 14 amino acids. The CDR3 loop is CASSLLGRFYGYTF. In DNA, the CDR3 is TGTGCCAGCAGTTTGCTCGGACGATTCTATGGCTACACCTTC.

The rearrangement uses TRBV29-1 and TRBJ1-1, with D perhaps TRBD1 (6 bases). The CDR3 runs to 13 residues. Deletions cut 4 bases from V and 4 bases from J, with 13 bases between. Germline CDR1 reads SQVTM; CDR2 reads ANQGSEA. The CDR3 spells CSVAEQQGTEAFF. As DNA, the CDR3 is TGCAGCGTTGCAGAACAACAGGGCACTGAAGCTTTCTTT. The whole variable domain, filled in from reference TRBV29-1 and TRBJ1-1, reads SAVISQKPSRDICQRGTSLTIQCQVDSQVTMMFWYRQQPGQSLTLIATANQGSEATYESGFVIDKFPISRPNLTFSTLTVSNMSPEDSSIYLCSVAEQQGTEAFFGQGTRLTVV.

The rearrangement links TRBV29-1 to TRBJ1-1; a weak D match, TRBD1 (6 bases). The CDR3 is 16 residues long. CDR1 is SQVTM and CDR2 is ANQGSEA in the germline V gene. The V end lost 3 bases, the J end lost 2 bases, and 19 bases lay between the germline ends. CDR3 coding DNA: TGCAGCGTTGATCCCGGAAGGGACAATCTAAACACTGAAGCTTTCTTT. Translation: CSVDPGRDNLNTEAFF.

V gene TRBV27 combines with J gene TRBJ1-2, with a possible D match to TRBD1 (6 bases). The CDR3 has 14 residues. Trimming left V 5 bases short and J 8 bases short, with 18 bases between. Germline V gene data show CDR1 as MNHEY and CDR2 as SMNVEV (reference sequence). The CDR3 region has the DNA TGTGCCAGCAGTCCCAGGGACATAGGCCCAGGCTACACCTTC. Protein sequence: CASSPRDIGPGYTF.

The genes are TRBV19 and TRBJ2-2, with TRBD2 identical over 8 bases. The CDR3 is made up of 15 amino acids. The V gene end was trimmed by 6 bases and the J gene end by 4 bases; junction bases not matched to a gene: 7. Germline V gene data show CDR1 as LNHDA and CDR2 as SQIVND (reference sequence). The chain's CDR3 is CASSTTLAGTGELFF. The CDR3 DNA sequence: TGTGCCAGTAGCACTACCCTAGCGGGCACCGGGGAGCTGTTTTTT.

The chain uses TRBV15 and TRBJ2-7; D ambiguous. This CDR3 region has 12 residues. CDR1 LNHNV and CDR2 YYDKDF come from the germline V gene (reference sequence). V was cut by 1 base and J by 5 bases, with 6 bases left in between. CDR3 bases: TGTGCCACCAGCAGAGTCGCTCACGAGCAGTACTTC. Protein product: CATSRVAHEQYF.

The chain joins TRBV12-3 or TRBV12-4 to TRBJ2-2; TRBD2 matches at 9 bases. CDR3 length: 15 residues. V shed 7 bases and J 4 bases; nucleotides not matched to a gene: 7. CDR3 region: CASTPGLAGTGELFF. The DNA of the CDR3 is TGTGCCAGCACCCCGGGACTAGCAGGCACCGGGGAGCTGTTTTTT.

This clonotype was observed a single time. V gene TRBV3-1 combines with J gene TRBJ1-1; a weak D match, TRBD1 (5 bases). This CDR3 region has 17 residues. Germline CDR1 reads LGHDT; CDR2 reads YNNKEL (reference sequence). The V end was cut by 7 bases, the J end by 0 bases, with 21 bases between. Here the CDR3 reads CASNRGGVFSMNTEAFF. CDR3 coding DNA: TGTGCCAGCAACCGAGGAGGGGTGTTTTCTATGAACACTGAAGCTTTCTTT. The full variable domain, completed using reference TRBV3-1 and TRBJ1-1, is DTAVSQTPKYLVTQMGNDKSIKCEQNLGHDTMYWYKQDSKKFLKIMFSYNNKELIINETVPNRFSPKSPDKAHLNLHINSLELGDSAVYFCASNRGGVFSMNTEAFFGQGTRLTVV.

V and J are TRBV30 and TRBJ2-4; 7 nucleotides match TRBD1. V gave up 2 bases and J gave up 7 bases; unmatched junction bases: 5. CDR3 length: 13 residues. Germline CDR1 reads GTSNPN; CDR2 reads SVGIG (reference sequence). CDR3 in amino acids: CAWSWDRWNIQYF. The CDR3 DNA follows: TGTGCCTGGAGTTGGGACAGATGGAACATTCAGTACTTC.

V and J are TRBV5-6 and TRBJ2-1; 10 bases match TRBD2. V dropped 7 bases and J dropped 7; count of bases not matched to a gene: 8. The CDR3 totals 14 residues. CDR1 SGHDT and CDR2 YYEEEE come from the germline V gene. The CDR3 DNA follows: TGTGCCAGCCTAGCGGGAGCCTTGAAGAATGAGCAGTTCTTC. Translation gives CASLAGALKNEQFF.

J is TRBJ2-7 and V is TRBV2; D is uncertain. Trimming removed 6 bases from V and 1 base from J, with 16 bases in between. The CDR3 spans 15 residues. Germline V gene data show CDR1 as SNHLY and CDR2 as FYNNEI. Here the CDR3 DNA reads TGTGCCAGCAGAGCCACAGCGAGCTCTTCCTACGAGCAGTACTTC. Translated: CASRATASSSYEQYF.

This chain connects TRBV18 to TRBJ1-1, with D unresolved. The CDR3 runs 15 residues. The ends were cut back, 2 bases at V and 1 base at J, with 11 bases in the middle. Germline assignment: CDR1 KGHSH and CDR2 LQKENI. This CDR3 is CASSPSEQRNTEAFF. CDR3 DNA: TGTGCCAGCTCACCATCTGAACAGAGGAACACTGAAGCTTTCTTT.

The chain carries TRBV7-2 and TRBJ1-1; no clear D. Trimming shortened V by 2 bases and J by 4 bases, and 17 bases separated the two germline ends. The CDR3 contains 16 residues. In germline, CDR1 is SGHTA, CDR2 FQGNSA. The CDR3 protein is CASSLMNSLRSTEAFF. The CDR3 coding sequence is TGTGCCAGCAGCTTAATGAACTCCCTACGGAGCACTGAAGCTTTCTTT. The variable domain in full, with the rest retrieved from reference TRBV7-2 and TRBJ1-1, is GAGVSQSPSNKVTEKGKDVELRCDPISGHTALYWYRQSLGQGLEFLIYFQGNSAPDKSGLPSDRFSAERTGGSVSTLTIQRTQQEDSAVYLCASSLMNSLRSTEAFFGQGTRLTVV.

The V gene is TRBV2, the J gene TRBJ2-5; the match to TRBD1 covers 8 bases. This CDR3 has 15 amino acids. CDR1 is SNHLY and CDR2 is FYNNEI in the germline V gene. The V segment lost 3 bases and the J segment 4 bases; nucleotides outside the gene matches: 7. As DNA, the CDR3 is TGTGCCAGCAGTGAGGGCAGGGGGCTTAGAGAGACCCAGTACTTC. It is translated as CASSEGRGLRETQYF.

The gene calls are TRBV12-3 or TRBV12-4 and TRBJ2-2, with 8 bases aligning to TRBD1. Trimming at V came to 6 bases and at J to 5 bases, leaving 2 bases not matched to a gene. The CDR3 has 13 residues. CDR3 protein: CASRGQATGELFF. CDR3 coding DNA: TGTGCCAGCAGGGGACAGGCTACCGGGGAGCTGTTTTTT.

The chain employs TRBV30 and TRBJ1-1, with D uncertain. Germline loops: CDR1 GTSNPN, CDR2 SVGIG (reference sequence). Trimming left V 1 base short and J 5 bases short, with 5 bases between. The CDR3 covers 11 residues. The CDR3 protein is CAWSDGTEAFF. For the CDR3, the DNA is TGTGCCTGGAGTGACGGGACTGAAGCTTTCTTT.

This chain joins TRBV7-9 and TRBJ1-1; D gene ambiguous. This CDR3 spans 12 amino acids. V was cut by 3 bases and J by 8 bases, with 10 bases left in between. Germline V CDR1 and CDR2: SEHNR, FQNEAQ (reference sequence). The CDR3 is CASSLELREAFF. CDR3 DNA: TGTGCCAGCAGCTTGGAACTAAGGGAAGCTTTCTTT. Supplemented by reference TRBV7-9 and TRBJ1-1, the full variable domain reads DTGVSQNPRHKITKRGQNVTFRCDPISEHNRLYWYRQTLGQGPEFLTYFQNEAQLEKSRLLSDRFSAERPKGSFSTLEIQRTEQGDSAMYLCASSLELREAFFGQGTRLTVV.

The J gene is TRBJ2-1, the V gene TRBV7-9; 9 bases align to TRBD2. V lost 5 bases, J lost 4 bases, and 6 bases stayed unmatched. The CDR3 consists of 15 residues. In germline, CDR1 is SEHNR, CDR2 FQNEAQ (reference sequence). For the CDR3, the DNA is TGTGCCAGCAGCCCCGGGACTAGCCTATACAATGAGCAGTTCTTC. Its translation: CASSPGTSLYNEQFF.

This chain connects TRBV9 to TRBJ2-3, with D maybe TRBD1 (6 bases). CDR3 length: 15 amino acids. Germline lookup yields CDR1 SGDLS and CDR2 YYNGEE. V was pared by 0 bases and J by 2 bases, with 10 bases between. The CDR3 is CASSVGYRATDTQYF. CDR3 DNA: TGTGCCAGCAGCGTAGGATACAGGGCCACAGATACGCAGTATTTT.

The genes are TRBV6-2 or TRBV6-3 and TRBJ1-1, with D perhaps TRBD1 (6 bases). Germline V lookup: CDR1 MNHEY, CDR2 SVGEGT. The V gene lost 7 bases and the J gene lost 1 base, with 28 bases spanning the gap. The CDR3 extends over 19 amino acids. The CDR3 region has the DNA TGTGCCAGCACCCCCGCCCTTTACTTCGGGGGGCTGAAGAACACTGAAGCTTTCTTT. Encoded protein: CASTPALYFGGLKNTEAFF.

This rearrangement joins TRBV5-1 to TRBJ2-2; D call uncertain. The CDR3 covers 12 residues. The V end lost 5 bases, the J end lost 6 bases, and 8 bases lay between the germline ends. Germline CDR1 is SGHRS and CDR2 is YFSETQ. CDR3 nucleotides: TGCGCCAGCAGGTTAGGGCCCGGGGAGCTGTTTTTT. Its protein is CASRLGPGELFF. The whole variable domain, filled in from reference TRBV5-1 and TRBJ2-2, reads KAGVTQTPRYLIKTRGQQVTLSCSPISGHRSVSWYQQTPGQGLQFLFEYFSETQRNKGNFPGRFSGRQFSNSRSEMNVSTLELGDSALYLCASRLGPGELFFGEGSRLTVL.

This clonotype was counted only a few times. The chain joins TRBV6-5 to TRBJ2-7; 11 bases map to TRBD2. V lost 4 bases and J lost 1; bases outside the gene matches: 0. The germline V gene encodes CDR1 MNHEY and CDR2 SVGAGI. This CDR3 comprises 14 residues. This chain's CDR3 is CASSSSGRSYEQYF. The CDR3 DNA reads as TGTGCCAGCAGTTCTAGCGGGAGGTCCTACGAGCAGTACTTC.

The gene calls are TRBV30 and TRBJ2-1; 9 bases agree with TRBD1. Germline trimming cut 1 base from V and 9 bases from J; bases unmatched to any gene: 7. CDR3 length equals 14 residues. Germline values: CDR1 GTSNPN, CDR2 SVGIG (reference sequence). CDR3 DNA sequence: TGTGCCTGGAGTGCGGGACAGGGCGCCAGTGAGCAGTTCTTC. Protein sequence: CAWSAGQGASEQFF.

The J gene is TRBJ2-3, the V gene TRBV20-1; 7 bases fit TRBD2. The CDR3 covers 15 residues. With V trimmed by 0 bases and J by 0 bases, 3 bases remained unmatched. Germline lookup yields CDR1 DFQATT and CDR2 SNEGSKA (reference sequence). CDR3 in DNA: TGCAGTGCTAGAGATCCTAGCGGCAGCACAGATACGCAGTATTTT. As protein: CSARDPSGSTDTQYF.

The V gene is TRBV4-3, the J gene TRBJ2-1, with TRBD2 identical over 9 bases. This CDR3 is 17 amino acids long. V lost 0 bases to trimming and J lost 4 bases; unmatched junction nucleotides: 7. CDR1 is LGHNA, CDR2 YSLEER, per germline. DNA for the CDR3: TGCGCCAGCAGCCAAGATATCGCAAGCGGGAGGTACAATGAGCAGTTCTTC. Residues: CASSQDIASGRYNEQFF.

This clonotype is a singleton in its sample. The chain carries TRBV30 and TRBJ1-6; TRBD1 aligns across 7 bases. CDR3 size: 14 residues. Germline CDR1 and CDR2: GTSNPN and SVGIG (reference sequence). The CDR3 loop reads CAFRTGLYNSPLHF. CDR3 bases: TGTGCTTTCCGGACAGGACTTTATAATTCACCCCTCCACTTT. Looking up the rest from reference TRBV30 and TRBJ1-6 gives the full variable domain: SQTIHQWPATLVQPVGSPLSLECTVEGTSNPNLYWYRQAAGRGLQLLFYSVGIGQISSEVPQNLSASRPQDRQFILSSKKLLLSDSGFYLCAFRTGLYNSPLHFGNGTRLTVT.